This TCR beta chain was retrieved from a study of blood T cell repertoires in COVID-19. About the research overall: The United States, Italy and Spain provided the acute and convalescent COVID-19 samples. The analysed material was cDNA or gDNA that came from T cells, B-cell-depleted T cells, or PBMCs.

How the authors handled the data: Reference gene primer amplification gave estimated nucleated cell counts. TCRdb's table, derived via immunoSEQ multiplex PCR, lists solely in-frame clones and lacks some. V, J and clone size are those of that table, while D and trimming were read from the DNA. The repertoire holds about 190,000 clones, with about 88% as singletons. V shed 4 bases and J shed 7 bases, with 17 bases lying between them. The CDR3 totals 14 residues. The germline gives CDR1 SGHRS, CDR2 YFSETQ. This TCR derives from a woman aged 25-40 years with active or convalescent COVID-19. V and J are TRBV5-1 and TRBJ1-2; D is unresolved. Sequencing was done on a sample of peripheral blood. CDR3 in DNA: TGCGCCAGCAGCCGCCTGGACGGAGGGATTGGCTACACCTTC. Residues: CASSRLDGGIGYTF.